The subject of this entry is one TCR beta chain. The sample originates from a study of CD8 T cells in Susac syndrome. This CDR3 contains 15 residues. Germline-derived CDR1 and CDR2 are SGHDT and YYEEEE. The germline V and J ends were trimmed by 1 base and 1 base, with 11 bases remaining between them. Sequencing of TCR beta drew on CD8+ and CD4+ T cells from blood. Random hexamers were used to reverse transcribe 0.5 to 1 ug of RNA. MiXCR was run by TCRdb on the immunoSEQ multiplex PCR reads, yielding one entry per CDR3 protein. The data show approximately 230,000 distinct CDR3 sequences, over 85% seen once.

The chain recombines TRBV5-6 with TRBJ2-5; a weak D match, TRBD2 (6 bases). Source material: CD4+ T cells from PBMCs. The TCR comes from a human donor with multiple sclerosis. This CDR3 reads CASSLLAAGQETQYF. The CDR3 bases are TGTGCCAGCAGCTTGTTAGCAGCGGGCCAAGAGACCCAGTACTTC.